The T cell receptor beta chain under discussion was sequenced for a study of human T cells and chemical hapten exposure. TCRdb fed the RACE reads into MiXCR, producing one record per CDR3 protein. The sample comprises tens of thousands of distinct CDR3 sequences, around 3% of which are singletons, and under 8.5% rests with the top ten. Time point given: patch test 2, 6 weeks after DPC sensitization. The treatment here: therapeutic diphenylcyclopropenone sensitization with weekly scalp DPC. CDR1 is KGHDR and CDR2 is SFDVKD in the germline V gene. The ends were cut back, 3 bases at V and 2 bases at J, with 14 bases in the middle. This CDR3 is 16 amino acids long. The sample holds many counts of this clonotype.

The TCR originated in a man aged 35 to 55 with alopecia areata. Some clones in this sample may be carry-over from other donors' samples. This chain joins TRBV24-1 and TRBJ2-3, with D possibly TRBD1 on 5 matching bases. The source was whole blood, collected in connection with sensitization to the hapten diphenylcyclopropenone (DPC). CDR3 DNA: TGTGCCACCAGTGATGATTTCAGGGCCGCCACAGATACGCAGTATTTT. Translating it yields CATSDDFRAATDTQYF.